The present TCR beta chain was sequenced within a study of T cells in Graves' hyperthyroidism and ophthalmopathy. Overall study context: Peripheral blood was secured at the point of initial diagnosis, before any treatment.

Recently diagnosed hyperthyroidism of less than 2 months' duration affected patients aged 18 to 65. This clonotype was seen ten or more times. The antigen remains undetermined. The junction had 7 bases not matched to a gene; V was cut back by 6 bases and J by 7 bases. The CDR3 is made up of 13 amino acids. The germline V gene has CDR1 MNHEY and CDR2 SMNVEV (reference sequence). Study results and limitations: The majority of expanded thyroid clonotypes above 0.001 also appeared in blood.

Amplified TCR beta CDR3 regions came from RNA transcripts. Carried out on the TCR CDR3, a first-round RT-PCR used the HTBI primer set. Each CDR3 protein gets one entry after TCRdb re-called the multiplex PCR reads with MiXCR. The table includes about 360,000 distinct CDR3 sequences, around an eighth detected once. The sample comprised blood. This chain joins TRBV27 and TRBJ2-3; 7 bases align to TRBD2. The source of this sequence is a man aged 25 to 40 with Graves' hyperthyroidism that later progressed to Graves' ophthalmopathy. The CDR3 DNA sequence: TGTGCCAGCAGCTCCTTCGGGGGGAATACGCAGTATTTT. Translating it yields CASSSFGGNTQYF.